Detailed here is one T cell receptor beta chain. Its target is not known. In each case, RNA was isolated and then reverse transcribed into cDNA as the sequencing template. Profiling relied on immunoSEQ multiplex PCR, and the TCRdb table lists in-frame clones only, not all of them. The sample shows roughly 100,000 clones, about 60% of them seen only once. The data were obtained in a study of CD8+ T cells in alopecia areata. V lost 5 bases and J lost 4, with 10 bases in between. Germline loops: CDR1 SGHNT, CDR2 YENEEA. The CDR3 totals 13 residues. Sorted populations comprised CD4+ and CD8+ T cells obtained from PBMCs. Study-wide results and limits: Normal-skin resident alphabeta T cells also appear among scalp sample sequences. Possibly as an HLA-related effect, TCR sharing across patients appeared less clear than in mice. In lesional scalp, particularly from alopecia totalis/universalis, clonality was higher than in normal scalp.

This sequence joins TRBV11-3 and TRBJ2-3; no reliable D call. This TCR derives from a human donor in good health. The sample comprised CD4+ T cells sorted from blood. The CDR3 loop is CASSLVWADTQYF. The DNA of the CDR3 is TGTGCCAGCAGCCTGGTCTGGGCAGATACGCAGTATTTT. Using reference TRBV11-3 and TRBJ2-3 for the parts outside the CDR3, the full variable domain is EAGVVQSPRYKIIEKKQPVAFWCNPISGHNTLYWYLQNLGQGPELLIRYENEEAVDDSQLPKDRFSAERLKGVDSTLKIQPAELGDSAVYLCASSLVWADTQYFGPGTRLTVL.